This TCR beta chain is from a study of T-cell memory formation after mild COVID-19. Study in general: For the most part, TCR clusters were specific to one donor. The study's findings and limits: Some clones that responded turned up in pre-infection memory, which suggests that cross-reactive memory joined in. Clones that got smaller from day 15 to 85 had even CD4/CD8, while clones growing later tipped toward CD4+.

Trimming removed 4 bases at V and 2 bases at J, with 8 bases between. The CDR3 extends over 13 amino acids. With regard to this clonotype: Antigen specificity is unknown.

5'RACE with constant-segment primers built TCRalpha and TCRbeta cDNA libraries with UMIs. TCRdb itself ran the 5' RACE reads through MiXCR, one entry per CDR3 protein. The sample has about 140,000 distinct CDR3 sequences, 14% to 15% seen once; the top ten hold roughly 28%. This clonotype was obtained from an adult woman who had mild COVID-19 (a few samples of this study predate the infection). Cell type and time point are not known. The sequencing input was PBMCs or a T cell subset sorted from them (not recorded which). This sequence joins TRBV12-3 or TRBV12-4 and TRBJ1-1; D is uncertain. CDR3: CASSSTVNTEAFF. In nucleotides, the CDR3 is TGTGCCAGCAGTTCCACAGTAAACACTGAAGCTTTCTTT.